This T cell receptor (beta chain) was profiled in a study of blood T cell repertoires in COVID-19. Produced via immunoSEQ multiplex PCR; TCRdb's table is partial and in-frame only. The table has under 150,000 clones, roughly three quarters seen once. Germline-derived CDR1 and CDR2 are LNHDA and SQIVND (reference sequence). This CDR3 has 14 residues. V lost 4 bases to trimming and J lost 5 bases; unmatched junction nucleotides: 2. Sequencing used peripheral blood. The TCR comes from a man aged 50 or older with active or convalescent COVID-19. The V and J genes are TRBV19 and TRBJ1-1; 12 nucleotides match TRBD1. CDR3 sequence reads: CASSRDRGRTEAFF. Written as DNA, the CDR3 is TGTGCCAGTAGTAGGGACAGGGGGCGGACTGAAGCTTTCTTT.